The clone carrying this TCR beta chain has more than one count but fewer than ten. Its matching antigen is unknown. This specimen belongs to a study of regulatory T cells in long-lasting Graves disease. This CDR3 comprises 13 residues. CDR1 is SQVTM, CDR2 ANQGSEA, per germline. J lost 4 bases, V lost 6 bases, and 2 bases had no gene match. The time point: newly diagnosed GD, antithyroid drugs for less than 3 months. PBMC-derived RNA was used for the TCR library. Study outcomes and limitations: No thyroid tissue was studied; the work used peripheral blood only.

Building the TCR beta libraries relied on iRepertoire HTBI primers, and CDR3 regions underwent Arm-PCR. TCRdb itself ran the multiplex PCR reads through MiXCR, one entry per CDR3 protein. The data hold roughly 510,000 distinct CDR3 sequences, with approximately 16% observed a single time. These records were also assigned to another study, of T cells in Graves' hyperthyroidism and ophthalmopathy.

The clonotype was recovered from a man younger than 30 with Graves disease. The rearrangement joins TRBV29-1 to TRBJ1-5; 11 nucleotides align to TRBD1. The source material was peripheral blood mononuclear cells (PBMCs), sampled at new diagnosis, from a patient treated with antithyroid drugs. The CDR3 bases are TGCAGCGTCGGGACAGGGGGGAATCAGCCCCAGCATTTT. Protein: CSVGTGGNQPQHF.